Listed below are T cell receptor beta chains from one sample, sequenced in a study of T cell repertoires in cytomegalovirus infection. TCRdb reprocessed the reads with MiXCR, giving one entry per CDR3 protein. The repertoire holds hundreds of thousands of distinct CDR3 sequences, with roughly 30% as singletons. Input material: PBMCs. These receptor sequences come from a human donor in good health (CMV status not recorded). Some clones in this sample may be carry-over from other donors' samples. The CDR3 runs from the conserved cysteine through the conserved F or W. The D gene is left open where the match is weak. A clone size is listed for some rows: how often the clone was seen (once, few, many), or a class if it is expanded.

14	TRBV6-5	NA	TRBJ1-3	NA	TGTGCCAGCAGTGAGATCCTCTCTGGAAACACCATATATTTT	CASSEILSGNTIYF
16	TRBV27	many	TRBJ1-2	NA	TGTGCCAGCAGTTTATCGTCTGGGGATCTGGTCTATGGCTACACCTTC	CASSLSSGDLVYGYTF
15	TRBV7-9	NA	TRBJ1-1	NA	TGTGCCAGCAGCTTAGCGCAGGGAACCAACACTGAAGCTTTCTTT	CASSLAQGTNTEAFF
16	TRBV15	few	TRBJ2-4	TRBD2	TGTGCCACCAGCAGAGAACGGGGGGTTGGCCAAAACATTCAGTACTTC	CATSRERGVGQNIQYF
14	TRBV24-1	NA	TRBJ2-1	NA	TGTGCCACCAGTGATTTTTCCTCCTACAATGAGCAGTTCTTC	CATSDFSSYNEQFF
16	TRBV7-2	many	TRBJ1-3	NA	TGTGCCAGCAGTACCGCACCGACTATCTCTGGAAACACCATATATTTT	CASSTAPTISGNTIYF
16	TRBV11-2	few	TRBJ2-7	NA	TGTGCCAGCAGCCGAAGGGAGACCCTCGCACCCTACGAGCAGTACTTC	CASSRRETLAPYEQYF
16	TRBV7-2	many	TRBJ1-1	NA	TGTGCCAGCAGCTTAGTATCCCGAGAATTGAACACTGAAGCTTTCTTT	CASSLVSRELNTEAFF
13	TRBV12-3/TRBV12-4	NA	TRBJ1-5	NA	TGTGCCAGCGGAGGGAATCAGAATCAGCCCCAGCATTTT	CASGGNQNQPQHF
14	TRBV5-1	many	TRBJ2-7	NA	TGCGCCAGCAGCTTGGCGCAGGGTCCCTACGAGCAGTACTTC	CASSLAQGPYEQYF
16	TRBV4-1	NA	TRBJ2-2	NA	TGCGCCAGCAGCCAAGAGGGGGTTCCTCACACCGGGGAGCTGTTTTTT	CASSQEGVPHTGELFF
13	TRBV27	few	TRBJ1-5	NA	TGTGCCAGCAGATCGGGGGCCGGTCAGCCCCAGCATTTT	CASRSGAGQPQHF
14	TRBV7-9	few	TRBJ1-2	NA	TGTGCCAGCAGCTTAGGGGGCTCCCCCTATGGCTACACCTTC	CASSLGGSPYGYTF
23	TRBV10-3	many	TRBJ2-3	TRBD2	TGTGCCATCAGTGAACTAGCGGGGGGGTCTAAGAAGACCGGACTCACTTTCACAGATACGCAGTATTTT	CAISELAGGSKKTGLTFTDTQYF
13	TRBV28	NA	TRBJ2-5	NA	TGTGCCAGCAGTTTGAACAGCCCGGCGGCCCAGTACTTC	CASSLNSPAAQYF
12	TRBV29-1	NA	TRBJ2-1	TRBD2	TGCAGCGTAGCGGGGGGATACAATGAGCAGTTCTTC	CSVAGGYNEQFF
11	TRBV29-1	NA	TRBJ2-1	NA	TGCAGCGCGTCGGGGGACAATGAGCAGTTCTTC	CSASGDNEQFF
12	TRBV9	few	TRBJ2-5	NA	TGTGCCAGGGGGCTAGCTCAAGAGACCCAGTACTTC	CARGLAQETQYF
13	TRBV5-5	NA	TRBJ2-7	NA	TGTGCCAGCAGCTTGATGGCGGGAAGCGAGCAGTACTTC	CASSLMAGSEQYF
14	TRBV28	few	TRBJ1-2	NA	TGTGCCAGCAGCTCACAGACTGCTAACTATGGCTACACCTTC	CASSSQTANYGYTF
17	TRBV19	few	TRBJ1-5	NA	TGTGCCAGTAGTATAGGGAGTTCTAGGGATAGCAATCAGCCCCAGCATTTT	CASSIGSSRDSNQPQHF
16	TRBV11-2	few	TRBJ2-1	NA	TGTGCCAGCAGCTTACCGTTCCGGCCCGGGGTCGATGAGCAGTTCTTC	CASSLPFRPGVDEQFF
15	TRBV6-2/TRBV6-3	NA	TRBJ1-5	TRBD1	TGTGCCAGCAAGGACAGGGCGATATACAATCAGCCCCAGCATTTT	CASKDRAIYNQPQHF
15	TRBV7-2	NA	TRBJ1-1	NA	TGTGCCAGCAGAACCGGGGCCCACATGAACACTGAAGCTTTCTTT	CASRTGAHMNTEAFF
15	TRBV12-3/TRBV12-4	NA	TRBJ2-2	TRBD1	TGTGCCAGCATCCCGGGACAGACGAACACCGGGGAGCTGTTTTTT	CASIPGQTNTGELFF
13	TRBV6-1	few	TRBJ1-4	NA	TGTGCCAGCACAAGGGCAACTAATGAAAAACTGTTTTTT	CASTRATNEKLFF
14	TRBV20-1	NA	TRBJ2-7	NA	TGCAGTGCTAGAAAGACTCGACGCTCCTACGAGCAGTACTTC	CSARKTRRSYEQYF
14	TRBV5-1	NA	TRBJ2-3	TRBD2	TGCGCCAGCAGCTTAGCGGGGGGAACATATACGCAGTCTTTT	CASSLAGGTYTQSF
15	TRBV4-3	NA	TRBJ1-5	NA	TGCGCCAGCAGCCAAGATTTAGGGGACGGACAGCCCCAGCATTTT	CASSQDLGDGQPQHF
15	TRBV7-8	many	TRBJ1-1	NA	TGTGCCAGCAGCTTATGGGGGGGCCAGAACACTGAAGCTTTCTTT	CASSLWGGQNTEAFF
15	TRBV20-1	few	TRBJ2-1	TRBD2	TGCAGTGCCATAAATCGGGGGGGCCCGCGAAATGAGCAGTTCTTC	CSAINRGGPRNEQFF
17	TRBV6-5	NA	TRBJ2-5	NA	TGTGCCAGCAGTTACGCGGCGGGGCGATCCTTAAAAGAGACCCAGTACTTC	CASSYAAGRSLKETQYF
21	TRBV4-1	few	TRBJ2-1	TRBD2	TGTGCCAGCAGCCACCCATTGGTAGCGGGGGGACCTGAATACTCCTACAATGAGCAGTTCTTC	CASSHPLVAGGPEYSYNEQFF
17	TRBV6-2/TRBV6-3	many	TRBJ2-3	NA	TGTGCCAGCAGTTACCCAAGGGCGGAACCATTGAGAGATACGCAGTATTTT	CASSYPRAEPLRDTQYF
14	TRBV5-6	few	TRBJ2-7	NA	TGTGCCAGCAGCTTAGGGCGCGGATTCCACGAGCAGTACTTC	CASSLGRGFHEQYF
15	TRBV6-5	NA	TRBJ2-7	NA	TGTGCCAGCAGTTACTCAGGGGGAAAAGGGGACCAGCAGTACTTC	CASSYSGGKGDQQYF
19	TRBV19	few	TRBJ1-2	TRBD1	TGTGCCAGTAGTATAGATCGTACGGGGACAGGGCGGCCGTCCTATGGCTACACCTTC	CASSIDRTGTGRPSYGYTF
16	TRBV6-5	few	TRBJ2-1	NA	TGTGCCAGCAGTGGTGCAGCTAGTTTTTTGGGCAATGAGCAGTTCTTC	CASSGAASFLGNEQFF
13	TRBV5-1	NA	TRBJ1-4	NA	TGCGCCAGCAGCTCTGGAGCGAGCGAAAAACTGTTTTTT	CASSSGASEKLFF
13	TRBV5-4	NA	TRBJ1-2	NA	TGTGCCAGCAGCCAGGAGCCCAACTATGGCTACACCTTC	CASSQEPNYGYTF
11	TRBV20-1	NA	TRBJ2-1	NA	TGCAGAGGGGGCTCCTACAATGAGCAGTTCTTC	CRGGSYNEQFF
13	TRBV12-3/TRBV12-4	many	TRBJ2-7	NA	TGTGCCAGCAGTTTATCGGCCAGTTACGAGCAGTACTTC	CASSLSASYEQYF
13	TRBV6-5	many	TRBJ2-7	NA	TGTGCCTGCCGTGTCGGGACAGCGGGGGAGCAGTACTTC	CACRVGTAGEQYF
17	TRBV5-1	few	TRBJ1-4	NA	TGCGCCAGCAGTGCAGGACACGAACCGGCAACTAATGAAAAACTGTTTTTT	CASSAGHEPATNEKLFF
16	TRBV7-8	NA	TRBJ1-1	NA	TGTGCCAGCAGCTCCACTACAGGGAGCCGCGTAAGGCGAGCTTTCTTT	CASSSTTGSRVRRAFF
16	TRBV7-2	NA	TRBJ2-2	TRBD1	TGTGCCAGCAGCTTAGCGCTTGACAGGGTAACCGGGGAGCTGTTTTTT	CASSLALDRVTGELFF
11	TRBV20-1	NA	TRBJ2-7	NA	TGCAGTGCTAGAGATCGGACAGAGCAGTACTTC	CSARDRTEQYF
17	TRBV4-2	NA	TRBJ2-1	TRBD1	TGTGCCAGCAGCCAAGCTACGGGACAGGGAAGAGACAATGAGCAGTTATTC	CASSQATGQGRDNEQLF
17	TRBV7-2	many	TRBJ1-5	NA	TGTGCCAGCAGCTTAGGCCACACAGGGTTCAACAATCAGCCCCAGCATTTT	CASSLGHTGFNNQPQHF
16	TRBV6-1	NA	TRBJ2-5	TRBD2	TGTGCCATCAGAAGACTAGCGGGGGGCCCCCAAGAGACCCAGTACTTC	CAIRRLAGGPQETQYF
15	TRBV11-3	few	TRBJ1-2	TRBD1	TGTGCCAGCAGCTTAGGTCCCGGGACAGGGAATGGCTACACCTTC	CASSLGPGTGNGYTF
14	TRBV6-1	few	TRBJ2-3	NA	TGTGCCAGCAGTGACTACTTCGGTACAGATACGCAGTATTTT	CASSDYFGTDTQYF
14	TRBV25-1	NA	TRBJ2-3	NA	TGTGCCAGCAGTGAATCAGTTAGCACAGATACGCAGTATTTT	CASSESVSTDTQYF
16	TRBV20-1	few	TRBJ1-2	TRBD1	TGCAGTGCTTCTGCCTTTGCACAGGGGAGTAACTATGGCTACACCTTC	CSASAFAQGSNYGYTF